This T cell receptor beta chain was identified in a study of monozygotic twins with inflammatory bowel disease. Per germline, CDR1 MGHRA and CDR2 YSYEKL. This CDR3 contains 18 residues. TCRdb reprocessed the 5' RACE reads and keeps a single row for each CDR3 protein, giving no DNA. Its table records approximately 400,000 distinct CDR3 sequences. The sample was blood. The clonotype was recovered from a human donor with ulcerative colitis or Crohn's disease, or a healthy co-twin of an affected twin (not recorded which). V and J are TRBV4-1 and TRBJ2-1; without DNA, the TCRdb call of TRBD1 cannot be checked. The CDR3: CASSQGTPGRGGYNEQFF.